The entry below gives a single T cell receptor beta chain sequence along with its context. Its antigen remains unidentified. The V and J ends lost 0 bases and 0 bases respectively, with 10 bases between them. CDR1 and CDR2 (germline): SGHRS, YFSETQ. The CDR3 totals 16 residues. This specimen comes from a study of cytomegalovirus exposure and HLA in healthy donors. Study-wide points: For most TCR sequences rarity was the rule, although some public TCRs occurred in many donors. In a later analysis, TCR beta V- and J-gene trimming was associated with a missense DCLRE1C variant. Cytomegalovirus status, reportedly, was diagnosed with high specificity and sensitivity by the classifier.

PCR employed 60 Vbeta and 13 Jbeta primers. Measured with immunoSEQ multiplex PCR; TCRdb has only the in-frame clones, and not every one. Of 150,000 to 180,000 clones listed, roughly 77% are singletons. The sample taken for sequencing was PBMCs. The origin of this receptor is a man aged 30 to 39 in good health and CMV-seropositive. V usage is TRBV5-1 and J usage is TRBJ2-1, with D uncertain. CDR3 sequence (DNA): TGCGCCAGCAGCTTGGCCGCGCGGAGCTCCTACAATGAGCAGTTCTTC. Its protein product is CASSLAARSSYNEQFF.